Listed below are T cell receptor beta chains from one sample, sequenced in a study of monozygotic twins with inflammatory bowel disease. From its re-call of the 5' RACE reads, TCRdb lists each CDR3 protein once, without DNA. The data include some 150,000 distinct CDR3 sequences; the top ten clones carry 2% to 3%. The sequenced material came from blood. The receptors originated from a human donor with ulcerative colitis or Crohn's disease, or a healthy co-twin of an affected twin (not recorded which). CDR3s include the opening cysteine and the closing phenylalanine or tryptophan.

TRBJ2-1 TRBV29-1 CSARIGGQGNNEQFF
TRBJ2-7 TRBV20-1 CSAKGGGGREQYF
TRBJ1-3 TRBV20-1 CSASQKGDTIYF
TRBJ2-1 TRBV24-1 CATEHGTSEQFF
TRBJ1-6 TRBV27 CASSLATVTGFNSPLHF
TRBJ1-2 TRBV13 CASSLATLPRRGNYGYTF
TRBJ2-5 TRBV7-9 CASSSGQTGQETQYF
TRBJ1-5 TRBV20-1 CSANGTPEPNQPQHF
TRBJ1-5 TRBV19 CASRIGQGGQPQHF
TRBJ2-1 TRBV7-3 CASSPRLIGGYNEQFF
TRBJ2-1 TRBV29-1 CSGYEGYNEQFF
TRBJ2-1 TRBV20-1 CSARDGGRRSYNEQFF
TRBJ1-1 TRBV24-1 CATRGTGGGTEAFF
TRBJ1-3 TRBV5-6 CASSPRGYSGNTIYF
TRBJ2-5 TRBV11-1 CASSSTRVLAITQETQYF
TRBJ1-2 TRBV25-1 CASSEWEVGGYGYTF
TRBJ2-7 TRBV6-6 CASTGSGPYEQYF
TRBJ2-1 TRBV5-4 CASSQSGIYNEQFF
TRBJ2-5 TRBV5-1 CASRDNWETQYF
TRBJ2-5 TRBV6-5 CASARRGQETQYF
TRBJ2-1 TRBV27 CASFSSSGKPKPPYEQFF
TRBJ2-3 TRBV5-1 CASSLRDRVPDTQYF
TRBJ2-2 TRBV13 CASSQVAANTGELFF
TRBJ2-7 TRBV27 CASSSRTSGGYEQYF
TRBJ2-7 TRBV5-1 CASSLDPSYEQYF
TRBJ2-1 TRBV14 CASSRSRDSYNEQFF
TRBJ2-7 TRBV12-3/TRBV12-4 CASSLPLYEQYF
TRBJ2-5 TRBV20-1 CSARRLQETQYF
TRBJ1-2 TRBV11-1 CASSLGVGAPSPNYGYTF
TRBJ2-1 TRBV5-1 CASQTEGAAGEQFF
TRBJ2-1 TRBV5-1 CASSLDHGSYNEQFF
TRBJ2-5 TRBV11-2 CASSPILETQYF
TRBJ2-5 TRBV5-6 CASSSQELQETQYF
TRBJ2-1 TRBV5-1 CASSLKDSLYNEQFF
TRBJ1-4 TRBV6-6 CASTMTGNEKLFF
TRBJ2-1 TRBV20-1 CSARRQGIASTNEQFF
TRBJ1-6 TRBV5-1 CASSFAWGDSPLHF
TRBJ2-7 TRBV5-1 CASSLAPNLLVEAYEQYF
TRBJ1-2 TRBV18 CASSPDIPNYGYTF
TRBJ1-3 TRBV20-1 CSAAIRDPGTAGNTIYF
TRBJ2-5 TRBV11-1 CASSLLGVGERRARETQYF
TRBJ2-6 TRBV6-1 CASRPTGGAGANALTF
TRBJ1-6 TRBV7-2 CASSLRTGPYNSPLHF
TRBJ2-3 TRBV27 CASSLDSYTQYF
TRBJ1-2 TRBV5-4 CASSLVEWDGYTF
TRBJ1-1 TRBV14 CASSQGPNRDTEAFF
TRBJ2-7 TRBV3-1 CASSLAGGPHLSPYEQYF
TRBJ2-7 TRBV28 CASSPQGPGYYEQYF
TRBJ2-3 TRBV10-2 CASSEPTITDTQYF
TRBJ2-1 TRBV12-3/TRBV12-4 CASRDGTSGRAKEFF
TRBJ2-1 TRBV5-1 CASSPLGTEYNEQFF
TRBJ1-2 TRBV5-6 CASSLETGGGYGYTF
TRBJ1-2 TRBV12-3/TRBV12-4 CASSLGGLGYGYTF
TRBJ1-2 TRBV3-1 CASSIVRGANYGYTF
TRBJ2-1 TRBV5-1 CASSSGIDEQFF
TRBJ1-1 TRBV20-1 CSASEGLDTEAFF
TRBJ1-1 TRBV6-5 CASSYSDRGTEAFF
TRBJ2-2 TRBV20-1 CSLQNPNTGELLF
TRBJ2-3 TRBV9 CASSSHPGQGNTQYF
TRBJ1-1 TRBV7-9 CASSFNVNTEAFF